The 20 T cell receptor beta chains in this list originate from one sample, sequenced in a study of early stage breast cancer tumors. The data were produced by immunoSEQ multiplex PCR, yet TCRdb's version contains in-frame clones alone and is incomplete. The data show over 25,000 clones, roughly 55% seen once. What was sequenced was breast tumor tissue. The receptors derive from a person aged 50-59 years with breast cancer.

This clone occurred a few times. V and J are TRBV7-9 and TRBJ1-4; a possible D gene is TRBD1 (5 bases). The germline V and J ends were trimmed by 3 bases and 8 bases, with 13 bases remaining between them. Germline V CDR1 and CDR2: SEHNR, FQNEAQ (reference sequence). There are 14 residues in the CDR3. For the CDR3, the DNA is TGTGCCAGCAGCTTTGGGACCTCAGGGGAAAAACTGTTTTTT. As protein: CASSFGTSGEKLFF.

This chain uses TRBV11-2 with TRBJ1-4; unclear D gene. Trimming shortened V by 5 bases and J by 3 bases, and 7 bases separated the two germline ends. The germline gives CDR1 SGHAT, CDR2 FQNNGV. This CDR3 is 13 amino acids long. The CDR3 region is CASSQEANEKLFF. DNA of the CDR3: TGTGCCAGCAGCCAGGAGGCTAATGAAAAACTGTTTTTT.

This chain connects TRBV5-6 to TRBJ2-5; possibly TRBD2 for D (7 bases). Germline assignment: CDR1 SGHDT and CDR2 YYEEEE. The germline V and J ends were trimmed by 1 base and 4 bases, with 17 bases remaining between them. This CDR3 contains 16 residues. Written as DNA, the CDR3 is TGTGCCAGCAGCTTGTTGCCAGGGGAGGGGGTAGAGACCCAGTACTTC. Its translation is CASSLLPGEGVETQYF.

This sequence joins TRBV7-9 and TRBJ2-1; 7 nucleotides match TRBD2. The junction had 8 bases not matched to a gene; V was cut back by 10 bases and J by 5 bases. This CDR3 has 13 residues. Germline V gene data show CDR1 as SEHNR and CDR2 as FQNEAQ (reference sequence). CDR3 nucleotides: TGTGCCACAGAGCGGGGAGGGGACAATGAGCAGTTCTTC. Residues: CATERGGDNEQFF.

The V call is TRBV30, the J call TRBJ1-2; the D is unclear. Germline CDR1 reads GTSNPN; CDR2 reads SVGIG (reference sequence). This CDR3 has 15 residues. Between the trimmed V and J ends, which lost 5 bases and 8 bases, there was a span of 24 bases. The CDR3 DNA reads as TGTGCCTGGGAACGAACAAGACGGAGCCAAAGCGGCTACACCTTC. Translated, it gives CAWERTRRSQSGYTF.

The chain joins TRBV29-1 to TRBJ2-1; 12 bases map to TRBD2. The CDR3 extends over 17 amino acids. With V trimmed by 5 bases and J by 2 bases, 10 bases remained unmatched. CDR1 and CDR2 (germline): SQVTM, ANQGSEA. The CDR3 DNA follows: TGCAGCGTTTCCGCGACTAGCGGGAGTCTCCCCTACAATGAGCAGTTCTTC. Translation gives CSVSATSGSLPYNEQFF.

V usage is TRBV5-6 and J usage is TRBJ1-1; possible D gene TRBD1, 6 bases. Germline loops: CDR1 SGHDT, CDR2 YYEEEE. The length of the CDR3 is 14 residues. The V end lost 0 bases, the J end lost 4 bases, and 10 bases lay between the germline ends. The CDR3 protein is CASSLAYRVTEAFF. CDR3 coding DNA: TGTGCCAGCAGCTTGGCCTACAGGGTCACTGAAGCTTTCTTT.

The V call is TRBV5-4, the J call TRBJ1-2; 10 nucleotides agree with TRBD1. Losses at the gene ends were 0 bases for V and 8 bases for J; bases not matched to a gene: 10. Germline V lookup: CDR1 SGHNT, CDR2 YYREEE (reference sequence). CDR3 length: 16 residues. CDR3 nucleotide sequence: TGTGCCAGCAGCTTGGAGGGGACAGGGGAGCTGTCGGGCTACACCTTC. Translated, it gives CASSLEGTGELSGYTF.

This rearrangement joins TRBV11-2 to TRBJ1-2, with D perhaps TRBD1 (6 bases). Trimming took 5 bases from V and 7 from J, leaving 11 bases between them. In germline, CDR1 is SGHAT, CDR2 FQNNGV. This CDR3 has 12 residues. As DNA, the CDR3 is TGTGCCAGCAGCCCACAGGGACGTGGCTACACCTTC. Translated: CASSPQGRGYTF.

The sample holds a few counts of this clone. Other DNA sequences of this sample code for an identical CDR3. V gene TRBV29-1 combines with J gene TRBJ2-7; 8 nucleotides line up with TRBD1. V gave up 4 bases and J gave up 2 bases; unmatched junction bases: 1. CDR3 size: 12 residues. Germline values: CDR1 SQVTM, CDR2 ANQGSEA. CDR3 sequence: CSVGTGTYEQYF. In nucleotides, the CDR3 is TGCAGCGTTGGGACAGGGACCTACGAGCAGTACTTC.

V gene TRBV7-8 combines with J gene TRBJ1-5; 12 positions agree with TRBD1. J was trimmed by 0 bases and V by 5 bases; bases with no gene match: 8. Germline values: CDR1 SGHVS, CDR2 FQNEAQ. The CDR3 consists of 18 residues. The CDR3 DNA sequence: TGTGCCAGCAGCGCCGGGACAGGGGGCTTTAATAGCAATCAGCCCCAGCATTTT. Its protein product is CASSAGTGGFNSNQPQHF.

This clone was detected once. V gene TRBV27 combines with J gene TRBJ1-2, with D possibly TRBD1 on 5 matching bases. The length of the CDR3 is 14 residues. The V gene lost 6 bases and the J gene lost 5 bases, with 16 bases spanning the gap. The germline V gene has CDR1 MNHEY and CDR2 SMNVEV (reference sequence). CDR3 DNA: TGTGCCAGCAGAAGCGGGACCTCAATTTATGGCTACACCTTC. Amino acids: CASRSGTSIYGYTF.

The chain couples TRBV9 to TRBJ1-2, with D tentatively TRBD1 (5 bases). Germline-derived CDR1 and CDR2 are SGDLS and YYNGEE. This CDR3 spans 15 amino acids. V lost 0 bases, J lost 7 bases, and 16 bases lay in between. Here the CDR3 reads CASSVAARTGSGYTF. The DNA for the CDR3 is TGTGCCAGCAGCGTAGCGGCGAGAACAGGCAGTGGCTACACCTTC. The full variable domain, completed using reference TRBV9 and TRBJ1-2, is DSGVTQTPKHLITATGQRVTLRCSPRSGDLSVYWYQQSLDQGLQFLIQYYNGEERAKGNILERFSAQQFPDLHSELNLSSLELGDSALYFCASSVAARTGSGYTFGSGTRLTVV.

The rearrangement links TRBV7-9 to TRBJ2-3, with 8 nucleotides matching TRBD2. CDR1 is SEHNR, CDR2 FQNEAQ, per germline (reference sequence). This CDR3 is 15 amino acids long. V lost 5 bases to trimming and J lost 1 base; unmatched junction nucleotides: 5. The CDR3 nucleotides are TGTGCCAGCAGCCGGGGGGGATCTGGCACAGATACGCAGTATTTT. Protein product: CASSRGGSGTDTQYF.

This clone is termed medium-sized. The chain couples TRBV7-2 to TRBJ2-2; D is perhaps TRBD2 (6 bases). Germline lookup yields CDR1 SGHTA and CDR2 FQGNSA. With 3 bases removed from V and 4 bases from J, the gap between germline ends came to 9 bases. There are 14 residues in the CDR3. As DNA, the CDR3 is TGTGCCAGCAGCTTCCTGGGAGGCACCGGGGAGCTGTTTTTT. Its translation is CASSFLGGTGELFF.

This chain connects TRBV30 to TRBJ2-7; tentative D call: TRBD1 (6 bases). Germline CDR1 reads GTSNPN; CDR2 reads SVGIG (reference sequence). The CDR3 has 13 amino acids. Trimming stripped 5 bases from V and 6 bases from J, with 17 bases between. This chain's CDR3 is CAWEANRESEQYF. CDR3 coding DNA: TGTGCCTGGGAAGCCAACAGGGAGAGCGAGCAGTACTTC.

In this sample, this clone is medium-sized. The chain links TRBV19 to TRBJ1-1, with no clear D. The CDR3 covers 13 residues. Trimming cost V 11 bases and J 6 bases, with 19 bases left between them. Germline V gene lookup returns CDR1 LNHDA and CDR2 SQIVND (reference sequence). CDR3 loop: CASEPGRGAEAFF. CDR3 DNA: TGTGCCTCAGAGCCCGGCAGAGGCGCTGAAGCTTTCTTT.

The rearrangement joins TRBV19 to TRBJ1-2; D gene ambiguous. V was cut by 5 bases and J by 3 bases, with 10 bases left in between. CDR3 size: 13 residues. CDR1 is LNHDA and CDR2 is SQIVND in the germline V gene (reference sequence). The chain's CDR3 is CASSFVADYGYTF. CDR3 DNA: TGTGCCAGTAGTTTCGTGGCTGACTATGGCTACACCTTC. The full variable domain, completed using reference TRBV19 and TRBJ1-2, is DGGITQSPKYLFRKEGQNVTLSCEQNLNHDAMYWYRQDPGQGLRLIYYSQIVNDFQKGDIAEGYSVSREKKESFPLTVTSAQKNPTAFYLCASSFVADYGYTFGSGTRLTVV.

The table lists this clone with a few counts. The chain couples TRBV6-5 to TRBJ1-2; possible D gene TRBD1, 6 bases. The CDR3 is 14 amino acids. The germline V gene has CDR1 MNHEY and CDR2 SVGAGI. Between the trimmed V and J ends, which lost 5 bases and 6 bases, there was a span of 16 bases. CDR3 sequence (DNA): TGTGCCAGCAGTCCCCTAGGGGGGCACGATGGCTACACCTTC. It yields the protein CASSPLGGHDGYTF.

V usage is TRBV7-2 and J usage is TRBJ2-3, with 14 bases identical to TRBD2. Germline CDR1 SGHTA, CDR2 FQGNSA. The CDR3 runs to 19 residues. V was clipped by 2 bases and J by 1 base; unmatched bases: 8. CDR3 DNA sequence: TGTGCCAGCAGCTTACGGAGGACTAGCGGGAGGTCTCGCACAGATACGCAGTATTTT. Translating it yields CASSLRRTSGRSRTDTQYF.